These T cell receptor beta chains were read from a single sample in a study of T cells expressing NK-cell markers. For each CDR3 protein, TCRdb gives one entry from its re-call of the 5' RACE reads, without DNA. The repertoire table contains some 340,000 distinct CDR3 sequences. Material for sequencing was blood T cells: a sorted CD56 or NKG2C T cell subset, CD4+ or CD8+ T cells, or bulk PBMC T cells (not recorded which). These receptors all stem from a man aged 18 to 69 in good health. The CDR3 runs from the conserved cysteine through the conserved F or W.

J | V | CDR3
TRBJ2-7 | TRBV12-3/TRBV12-4 | CASSLGASMKSYEQYF
TRBJ2-3 | TRBV10-3 | CAISARPDTQYF
TRBJ2-5 | TRBV20-1 | CSARGLSTTAQETQYF
TRBJ2-5 | TRBV21-1 | CASSGGPLAGIQETQYF
TRBJ2-7 | TRBV29-1 | CSVEITGYEQYF
TRBJ2-5 | TRBV7-9 | CASSITRALQETQYF
TRBJ2-5 | TRBV7-9 | CASSIRLASVGTQYF
TRBJ2-5 | TRBV20-1 | CSALKVETQYF
TRBJ2-1 | TRBV20-1 | CSAKTSGRHNEQFF
TRBJ2-3 | TRBV4-2 | CASSPGTSGARKYTDTQYF
TRBJ2-7 | TRBV7-9 | CASSYGTDPSEQYF
TRBJ2-5 | TRBV11-2 | CASSAQRGGQGTQYF
TRBJ1-1 | TRBV6-1 | CASSEAAGQSEAFF
TRBJ2-7 | TRBV11-1 | CASSLSPGLSYEQYF
TRBJ2-5 | TRBV6-5 | CASSYGPGSAGETQYF
TRBJ1-1 | TRBV6-5 | CASSYSALWAEAFF
TRBJ2-5 | TRBV5-6 | CASSLGRGGSKTQYF
TRBJ2-5 | TRBV7-3 | CASSLDLESETQYF
TRBJ2-3 | TRBV5-4 | CASSPGTSGGAADTQYF
TRBJ2-1 | TRBV5-1 | CASSLAGDGVEQFF
TRBJ1-6 | TRBV7-2 | CASSFSGTGLESPLHF
TRBJ1-2 | TRBV12-3/TRBV12-4 | CASSTGQGLVGYGYTF
TRBJ2-5 | TRBV20-1 | CSAGRTSGPGAQYF
TRBJ2-7 | TRBV5-1 | CASSWKPSGTGAYEQYF
TRBJ2-5 | TRBV5-1 | CASSFGRAGAREETQYF
TRBJ1-1 | TRBV12-3/TRBV12-4 | CASSLKSGTQAFF
TRBJ1-6 | TRBV7-9 | CASRGSGDSYNSPLHF
TRBJ1-2 | TRBV29-1 | CSAGLNRYGYTF
TRBJ1-2 | TRBV18 | CASSPDRGLSTF
TRBJ2-3 | TRBV14 | CASSPRDTIIVTDTQYF
TRBJ1-1 | TRBV20-1 | CSAANPLGAGTEAFF
TRBJ1-2 | TRBV4-2 | CASSQEGNRKNYGYTF
TRBJ2-3 | TRBV5-1 | CASSFLDSPTQYF
TRBJ1-1 | TRBV18 | CASSQAGRDMNTEAFF
TRBJ2-7 | TRBV12-3/TRBV12-4 | CASSFGSVKQYF
TRBJ2-3 | TRBV9 | CASSVAPAAASTDTQYF
TRBJ2-5 | TRBV7-2 | CASSSGLADQETQYF
TRBJ1-6 | TRBV12-3/TRBV12-4 | CASSAGTEGSPLHF
TRBJ1-1 | TRBV20-1 | CSARDPGRTHSNTEAFF
TRBJ1-2 | TRBV15 | CATSRDMTSYGYTF